The 8 T cell receptor beta chains below all came from one sample that was sequenced in a study of T cell responses to AZD1222 COVID-19 vaccine. The table came from immunoSEQ multiplex PCR; TCRdb's copy has only in-frame clones and leaves some out. The sample lists 130,000 to 150,000 clones, roughly nine tenths seen once, with about 3.2% in the top ten. The sequences come from peripheral blood, collected on day 0 of AZD1222 vaccination. The receptors shown here come from an adult in good health.

This chain connects TRBV9 to TRBJ2-1, with TRBD2 matching 13 bases. The length of the CDR3 is 18 residues. CDR1 and CDR2 from the germline V gene are SGDLS and YYNGEE. Germline trimming cut 4 bases from V and 9 bases from J; bases unmatched to any gene: 16. In DNA, the CDR3 is TGTGCCAGCAGCCCGGGACTAGCGGGATACCTAAGGGAAGGTGAGCAGTTCTTC. This codes for CASSPGLAGYLREGEQFF.

V usage is TRBV4-1 and J usage is TRBJ2-3; no clear D. CDR1 is MGHRA and CDR2 is YSYEKL in the germline V gene. V lost 3 bases and J lost 4, with 14 bases in between. The CDR3 is 15 amino acids. The CDR3 loop reads CASSQFPGDPDTQYF. The CDR3 nucleotides read TGCGCCAGCAGCCAGTTTCCCGGCGATCCAGATACGCAGTATTTT.

A word on this clone: This sample also contains other DNA sequences that code for the same CDR3. The chain joins TRBV19 to TRBJ1-4; D gene ambiguous. This CDR3 has 14 residues. Germline CDR1 and CDR2: LNHDA and SQIVND (reference sequence). V shed 3 bases and J shed 5 bases, with 10 bases lying between them. CDR3 amino acids: CASSMRQTNEKLFF. DNA for the CDR3: TGTGCCAGTAGTATGAGGCAGACCAATGAAAAACTGTTTTTT.

The DNA of the CDR3 is TGCGCCAGCAGCTTATTAGGAAGGGGGCTTGATGAAAAACTGTTTTTT. This translates into CASSLLGRGLDEKLFF. V and J are TRBV5-1 and TRBJ1-4; 7 bases are shared with TRBD1. Germline CDR1 and CDR2: SGHRS and YFSETQ. With 2 bases clipped from V and 6 bases from J, the junction kept 10 bases outside the gene matches. The length of the CDR3 is 16 residues.

The chain recombines TRBV7-2 with TRBJ2-1, with 9 bases lining up with TRBD2. Germline V gene data show CDR1 as SGHTA and CDR2 as FQGNSA. This CDR3 region has 15 residues. V shed 1 base and J 9 bases; nucleotides not matched to a gene: 7. CDR3 loop: CASSLVGLAGPEQFF. CDR3 coding DNA: TGTGCCAGCAGCTTAGTAGGGCTAGCGGGACCTGAGCAGTTCTTC.

CDR3 nucleotides: TGCGCCAGCAGAGAGGGGGCTGGAGGGGGCGCTATCTACGAGCAGTACTTC. Protein: CASREGAGGGAIYEQYF. V and J are TRBV5-1 and TRBJ2-7, with D tentatively TRBD1 (7 bases). V was trimmed by 5 bases and J by 3 bases, leaving 24 bases between them. This CDR3 is 17 amino acids long. Germline loops: CDR1 SGHRS, CDR2 YFSETQ. Using reference TRBV5-1 and TRBJ2-7 for the parts outside the CDR3, the full variable domain is KAGVTQTPRYLIKTRGQQVTLSCSPISGHRSVSWYQQTPGQGLQFLFEYFSETQRNKGNFPGRFSGRQFSNSRSEMNVSTLELGDSALYLCASREGAGGGAIYEQYFGPGTRLTVT.

The V gene is TRBV6-5, the J gene TRBJ1-2, with D maybe TRBD1 (5 bases). This CDR3 has 14 amino acids. Germline assignment: CDR1 MNHEY and CDR2 SVGAGI. Trimming took 0 bases from V and 4 from J, leaving 9 bases between them. The CDR3 spells CASSYSGDGYGYTF. For the CDR3, the DNA is TGTGCCAGCAGTTACTCCGGGGACGGCTATGGCTACACCTTC.

This rearrangement joins TRBV6-5 to TRBJ2-5; D is uncertain. Per the germline V gene, CDR1 is MNHEY and CDR2 is SVGAGI. V lost 8 bases and J lost 0, with 13 bases in between. The CDR3 contains 14 residues. In nucleotides, the CDR3 is TGTGCCAGCCGATTTCGGCCTTACCAAGAGACCCAGTACTTC. This codes for CASRFRPYQETQYF.